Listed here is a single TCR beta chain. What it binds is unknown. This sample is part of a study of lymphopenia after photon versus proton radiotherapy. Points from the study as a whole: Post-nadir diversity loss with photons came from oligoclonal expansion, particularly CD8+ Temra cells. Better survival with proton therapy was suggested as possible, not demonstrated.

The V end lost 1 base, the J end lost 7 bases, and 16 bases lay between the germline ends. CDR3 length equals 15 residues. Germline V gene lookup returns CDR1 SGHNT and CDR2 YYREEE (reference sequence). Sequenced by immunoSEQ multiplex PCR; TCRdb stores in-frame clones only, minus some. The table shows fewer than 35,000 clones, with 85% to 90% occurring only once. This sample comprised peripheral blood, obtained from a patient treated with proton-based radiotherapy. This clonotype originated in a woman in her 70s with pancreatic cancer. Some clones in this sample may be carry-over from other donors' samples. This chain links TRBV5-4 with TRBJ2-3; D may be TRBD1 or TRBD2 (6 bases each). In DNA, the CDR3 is TGTGCCAGCAGCTTGCCCGGAGGGGGATCAAATACGCAGTATTTT. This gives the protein CASSLPGGGSNTQYF.